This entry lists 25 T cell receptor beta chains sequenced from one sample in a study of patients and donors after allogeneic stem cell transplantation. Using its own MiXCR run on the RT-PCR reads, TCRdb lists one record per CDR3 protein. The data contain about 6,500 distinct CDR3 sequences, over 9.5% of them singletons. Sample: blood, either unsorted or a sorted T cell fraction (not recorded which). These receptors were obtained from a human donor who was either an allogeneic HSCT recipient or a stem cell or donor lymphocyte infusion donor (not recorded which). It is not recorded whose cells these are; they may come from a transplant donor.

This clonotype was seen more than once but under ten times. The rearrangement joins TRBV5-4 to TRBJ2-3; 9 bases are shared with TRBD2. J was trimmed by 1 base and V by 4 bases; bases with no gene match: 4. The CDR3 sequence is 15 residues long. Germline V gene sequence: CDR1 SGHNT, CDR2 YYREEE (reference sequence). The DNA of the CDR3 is TGTGCCAGCAGCCTTAGCGGGGGAGGCACAGATACGCAGTATTTT. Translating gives CASSLSGGGTDTQYF.

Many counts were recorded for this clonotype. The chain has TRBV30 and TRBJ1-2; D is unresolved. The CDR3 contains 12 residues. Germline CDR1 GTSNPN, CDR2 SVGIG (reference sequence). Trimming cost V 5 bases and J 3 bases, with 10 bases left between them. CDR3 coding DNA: TGTGCCTGGGAAGACAAACACTATGGCTACACCTTC. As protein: CAWEDKHYGYTF.

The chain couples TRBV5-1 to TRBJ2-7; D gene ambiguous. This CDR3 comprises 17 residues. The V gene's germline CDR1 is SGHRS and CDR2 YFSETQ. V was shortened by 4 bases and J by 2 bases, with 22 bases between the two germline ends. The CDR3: CASSHRPRRYRTYEQYF. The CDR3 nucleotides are TGCGCCAGCAGCCACCGACCCCGACGATATCGAACCTACGAGCAGTACTTC.

Here the CDR3 reads CASSAHRGLYTEAFF. The CDR3, as DNA: TGTGCCAGCAGCGCTCACAGGGGGCTGTACACTGAAGCTTTCTTT. The chain is built from TRBV7-2 and TRBJ1-1; 9 nucleotides match TRBD1. This CDR3 is 15 amino acids long. Per the germline V gene, CDR1 is SGHTA and CDR2 is FQGNSA. V lost 5 bases, J lost 3 bases, and 7 bases stayed unmatched.

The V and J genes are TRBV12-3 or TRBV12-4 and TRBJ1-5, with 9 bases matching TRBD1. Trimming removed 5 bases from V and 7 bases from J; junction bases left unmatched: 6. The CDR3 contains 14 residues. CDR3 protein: CASSGQGLGQPQHF. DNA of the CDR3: TGTGCCAGCAGTGGACAGGGGTTAGGACAGCCCCAGCATTTT.

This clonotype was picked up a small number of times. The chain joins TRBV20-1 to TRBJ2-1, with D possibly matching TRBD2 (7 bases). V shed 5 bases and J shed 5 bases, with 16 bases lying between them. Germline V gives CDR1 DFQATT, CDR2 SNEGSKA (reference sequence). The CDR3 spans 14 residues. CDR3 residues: CSAGGGPPHNEQFF. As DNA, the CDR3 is TGCAGTGCTGGGGGGGGCCCCCCGCACAATGAGCAGTTCTTC.

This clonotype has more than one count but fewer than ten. The CDR3 loop reads CASSPNRRDRKLFF. CDR3 nucleotides: TGTGCCAGCAGCCCCAATCGCAGGGATCGGAAACTGTTTTTT. V is TRBV7-8 and J is TRBJ1-4; the D gene is possibly TRBD1 (5 bases). The ends were cut back, 5 bases at V and 11 bases at J, with 18 bases in the middle. The CDR3 consists of 14 residues. Germline CDR1 and CDR2: SGHVS and FQNEAQ. Together with reference TRBV7-8 and TRBJ1-4, the CDR3 gives the full variable domain: GAGVSQSPRYKVAKRGQDVALRCDPISGHVSLFWYQQALGQGPEFLTYFQNEAQLDKSGLPSDRFFAERPEGSVSTLKIQRTQQEDSAVYLCASSPNRRDRKLFFGSGTQLSVL.

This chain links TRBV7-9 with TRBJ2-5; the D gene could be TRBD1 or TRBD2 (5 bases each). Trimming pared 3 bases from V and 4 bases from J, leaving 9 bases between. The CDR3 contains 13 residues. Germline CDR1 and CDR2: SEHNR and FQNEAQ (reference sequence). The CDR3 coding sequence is TGTGCCAGCAGCTTCGATGGGGGAGAGACCCAGTACTTC. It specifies CASSFDGGETQYF.

The CDR3 loop reads CASSFGNPYNSPLHF. The CDR3 nucleotides are TGTGCCAGCAGCTTCGGGAATCCCTATAATTCACCCCTCCACTTT. V and J are TRBV7-9 and TRBJ1-6; D gene uncertain. The CDR3 contains 15 residues. The germline CDR1 and CDR2 sequences are SEHNR and FQNEAQ (reference sequence). Trimming stripped 3 bases from V and 2 bases from J, with 8 bases between. Looking up the rest from reference TRBV7-9 and TRBJ1-6 gives the full variable domain: DTGVSQNPRHKITKRGQNVTFRCDPISEHNRLYWYRQTLGQGPEFLTYFQNEAQLEKSRLLSDRFSAERPKGSFSTLEIQRTEQGDSAMYLCASSFGNPYNSPLHFGNGTRLTVT.

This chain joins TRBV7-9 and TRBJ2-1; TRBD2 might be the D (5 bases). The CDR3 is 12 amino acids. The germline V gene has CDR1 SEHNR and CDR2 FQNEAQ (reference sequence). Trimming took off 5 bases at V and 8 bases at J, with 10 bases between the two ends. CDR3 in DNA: TGTGCCAGCAGCATTCGGACTTATGAGCAGTTCTTC. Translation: CASSIRTYEQFF.

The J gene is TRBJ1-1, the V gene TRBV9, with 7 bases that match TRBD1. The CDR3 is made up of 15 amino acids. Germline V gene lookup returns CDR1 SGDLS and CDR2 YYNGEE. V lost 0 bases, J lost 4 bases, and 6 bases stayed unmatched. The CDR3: CASSVAARGGTEAFF. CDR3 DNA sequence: TGTGCCAGCAGCGTAGCCGCCAGGGGGGGCACTGAAGCTTTCTTT.

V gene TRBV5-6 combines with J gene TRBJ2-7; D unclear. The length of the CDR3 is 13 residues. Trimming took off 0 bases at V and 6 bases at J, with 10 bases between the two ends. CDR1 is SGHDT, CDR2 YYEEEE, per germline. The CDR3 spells CASSLDPVGEQYF. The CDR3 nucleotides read TGTGCCAGCAGCTTGGACCCAGTAGGCGAGCAGTACTTC.

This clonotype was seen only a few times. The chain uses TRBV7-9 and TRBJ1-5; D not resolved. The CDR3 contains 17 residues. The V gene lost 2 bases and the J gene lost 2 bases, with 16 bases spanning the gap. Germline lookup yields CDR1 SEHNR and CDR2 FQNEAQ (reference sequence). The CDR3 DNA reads TGTGCCAGCAGCTTAAATATAGGACTAGGAGGCAATCAGCCCCAGCATTTT. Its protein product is CASSLNIGLGGNQPQHF.

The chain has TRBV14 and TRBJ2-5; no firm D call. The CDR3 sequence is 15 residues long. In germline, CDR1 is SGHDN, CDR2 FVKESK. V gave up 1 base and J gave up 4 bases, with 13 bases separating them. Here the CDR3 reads CASSQALRVLETQYF. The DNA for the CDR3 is TGTGCCAGCAGCCAAGCGCTTCGGGTTCTAGAGACCCAGTACTTC.

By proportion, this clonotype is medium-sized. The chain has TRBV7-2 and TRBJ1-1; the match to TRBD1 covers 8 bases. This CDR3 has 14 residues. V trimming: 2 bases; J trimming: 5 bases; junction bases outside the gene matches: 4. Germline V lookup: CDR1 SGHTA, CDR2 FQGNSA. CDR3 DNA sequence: TGTGCCAGCAGCTTACGGACAGGGCGGACTGAAGCTTTCTTT. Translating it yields CASSLRTGRTEAFF.

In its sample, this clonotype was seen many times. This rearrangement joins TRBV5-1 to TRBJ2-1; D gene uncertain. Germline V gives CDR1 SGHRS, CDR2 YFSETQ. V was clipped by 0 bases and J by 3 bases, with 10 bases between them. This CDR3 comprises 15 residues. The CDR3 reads CASSLGAGDYNEQFF. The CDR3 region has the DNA TGCGCCAGCAGCTTGGGCGCAGGAGACTACAATGAGCAGTTCTTC.

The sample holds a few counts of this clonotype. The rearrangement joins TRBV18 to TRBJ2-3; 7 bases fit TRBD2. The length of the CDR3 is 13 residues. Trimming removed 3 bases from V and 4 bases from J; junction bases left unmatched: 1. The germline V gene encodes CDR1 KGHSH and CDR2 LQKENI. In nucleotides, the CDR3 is TGTGCCAGCTCACCGGCGGGGGCAGATACGCAGTATTTT. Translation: CASSPAGADTQYF.

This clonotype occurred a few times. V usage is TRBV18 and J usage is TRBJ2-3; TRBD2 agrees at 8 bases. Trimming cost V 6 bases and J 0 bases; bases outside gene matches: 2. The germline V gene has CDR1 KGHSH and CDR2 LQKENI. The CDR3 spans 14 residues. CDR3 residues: CASSQRGSTDTQYF. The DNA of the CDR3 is TGTGCCAGCTCCCAGCGGGGGAGCACAGATACGCAGTATTTT.

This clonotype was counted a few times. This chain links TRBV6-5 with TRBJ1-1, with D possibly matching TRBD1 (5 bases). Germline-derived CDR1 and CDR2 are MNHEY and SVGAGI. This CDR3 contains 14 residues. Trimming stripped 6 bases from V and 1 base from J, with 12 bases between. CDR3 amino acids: CASRGHSENTEAFF. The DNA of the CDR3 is TGTGCCAGCAGGGGGCACTCCGAGAACACTGAAGCTTTCTTT.

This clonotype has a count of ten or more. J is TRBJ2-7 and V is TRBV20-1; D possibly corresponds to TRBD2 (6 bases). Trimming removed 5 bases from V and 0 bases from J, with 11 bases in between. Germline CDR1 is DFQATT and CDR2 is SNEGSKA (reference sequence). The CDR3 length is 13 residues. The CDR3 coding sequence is TGCAGTGCTTTGCGGGGAAGCTCCTACGAGCAGTACTTC. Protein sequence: CSALRGSSYEQYF.

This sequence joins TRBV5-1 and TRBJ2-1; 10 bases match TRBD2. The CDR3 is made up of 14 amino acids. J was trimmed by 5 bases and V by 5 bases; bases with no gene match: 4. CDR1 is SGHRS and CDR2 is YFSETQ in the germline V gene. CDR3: CASSSGGYDNEQFF. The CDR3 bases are TGCGCCAGCAGTAGCGGGGGGTATGACAATGAGCAGTTCTTC.

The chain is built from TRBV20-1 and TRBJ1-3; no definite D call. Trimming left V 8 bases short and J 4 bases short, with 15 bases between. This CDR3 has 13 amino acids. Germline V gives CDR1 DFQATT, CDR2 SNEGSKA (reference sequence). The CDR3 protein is CSPSSHQGNTIYF. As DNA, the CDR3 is TGCAGTCCAAGTTCCCACCAAGGAAACACCATATATTTT.

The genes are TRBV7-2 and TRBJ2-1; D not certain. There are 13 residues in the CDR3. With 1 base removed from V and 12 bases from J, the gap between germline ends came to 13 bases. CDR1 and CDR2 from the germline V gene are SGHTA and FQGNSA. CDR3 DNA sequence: TGTGCCAGCAGCTTAGGTAAAGGGCAAGTGCAGTTCTTC. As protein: CASSLGKGQVQFF.

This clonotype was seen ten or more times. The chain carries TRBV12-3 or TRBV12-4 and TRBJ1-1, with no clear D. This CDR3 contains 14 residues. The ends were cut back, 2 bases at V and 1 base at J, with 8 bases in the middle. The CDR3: CASSLSGENTEAFF. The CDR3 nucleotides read TGTGCCAGCAGTTTAAGCGGCGAGAACACTGAAGCTTTCTTT.

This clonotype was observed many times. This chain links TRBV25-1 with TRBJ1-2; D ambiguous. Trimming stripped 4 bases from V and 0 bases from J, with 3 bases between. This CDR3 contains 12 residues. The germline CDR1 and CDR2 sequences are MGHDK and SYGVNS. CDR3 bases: TGTGCCAGCAGTGCTGCTAACTATGGCTACACCTTC. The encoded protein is CASSAANYGYTF.